This T cell receptor beta chain was documented in a study of regulatory T cells in long-lasting Graves disease. Both iRepertoire HTBI primers and Arm-PCR of CDR3 regions were used to build the TCR beta libraries. TCRdb ran MiXCR on the multiplex PCR reads and lists one entry per CDR3 protein. The sample records around 330,000 distinct CDR3 sequences, about a sixth being singletons. Germline CDR1 and CDR2: SGHAT and FQDESV (reference sequence). The length of the CDR3 is 17 residues. The ends were cut back, 5 bases at V and 7 bases at J, with 21 bases in the middle. Described time point: newly diagnosed GD, antithyroid drugs for less than 3 months. Generation of the TCR library employed RNA extracted from PBMCs.

The chain is built from TRBV11-1 and TRBJ1-6; TRBD1 is a possible D gene (5 bases). The source was peripheral blood mononuclear cells (PBMCs), collected at new diagnosis, from a patient treated with antithyroid drugs. This TCR was sampled from a female donor with Graves disease. The CDR3 spells CASSATDQLGANSPLHF. CDR3 DNA sequence: TGTGCCAGCAGCGCCACCGACCAGTTAGGGGCCAATTCACCCCTCCACTTT.